This is a list of T cell receptor beta chains from one sample in a study of regulatory T cells in long-lasting Graves disease. TCRdb reprocessed the multiplex PCR reads with MiXCR, giving one entry per CDR3 protein. The sample lists 400,000 to 500,000 distinct CDR3 sequences; around 23% were seen once. This material consisted of peripheral blood mononuclear cells (PBMCs), taken when the disease was refractory, from a patient treated with antithyroid drugs. These receptors originate from a female donor with Graves disease. Each CDR3 is given with its conserved first and last residue. Each record gives: J gene, V gene, D gene, clone size, CDR3 protein, CDR3 DNA. A D gene is named only where the DNA matches it firmly. A row's size may be missing; if present it is once, few, many or a size class.

j_call: TRBJ1-2
v_call: TRBV19
d_call: TRBD1
clone_size: -
cdr3_aa: CASNPGQGRGYTF
cdr3_nt: TGTGCCAGTAATCCGGGACAGGGGCGTGGCTACACCTTC

j_call: TRBJ2-7
v_call: TRBV28
d_call: TRBD2
clone_size: few
cdr3_aa: CASSSSGRYLSSYEQYF
cdr3_nt: TGTGCCAGCAGCTCTAGCGGGAGGTACCTTAGCTCCTACGAGCAGTACTTC

j_call: TRBJ1-1
v_call: TRBV18
d_call: -
clone_size: -
cdr3_aa: CASSLYPAGFNTEAFF
cdr3_nt: TGTGCCAGCTCACTGTACCCGGCTGGGTTCAACACTGAAGCTTTCTTT

j_call: TRBJ2-3
v_call: TRBV27
d_call: -
clone_size: few
cdr3_aa: CASILGDTQYF
cdr3_nt: TGTGCCAGCATCCTCGGGGATACGCAGTATTTT

j_call: TRBJ1-5
v_call: TRBV12-3/TRBV12-4
d_call: -
clone_size: many
cdr3_aa: CASSLNKGINSNQPQHF
cdr3_nt: TGTGCCAGCAGTTTAAACAAGGGGATCAATAGCAATCAGCCCCAGCATTTT

j_call: TRBJ1-2
v_call: TRBV6-1
d_call: -
clone_size: few
cdr3_aa: CANESGNYGYTF
cdr3_nt: TGTGCCAACGAGTCGGGAAACTATGGCTACACCTTC

j_call: TRBJ1-6
v_call: TRBV5-1
d_call: -
clone_size: -
cdr3_aa: CASSLGQNLNSPLHF
cdr3_nt: TGCGCCAGCAGCTTGGGACAGAATCTTAATTCACCCCTCCACTTT

j_call: TRBJ1-1
v_call: TRBV29-1
d_call: TRBD1
clone_size: many
cdr3_aa: CSGKGLEGQEIMRAFF
cdr3_nt: TGCAGCGGGAAGGGGCTCGAGGGACAGGAAATAATGAGAGCTTTCTTT

j_call: TRBJ1-4
v_call: TRBV12-3/TRBV12-4
d_call: TRBD1
clone_size: many
cdr3_aa: CASSSYRGQGEKLFF
cdr3_nt: TGTGCCAGCAGTTCCTACAGGGGGCAGGGTGAAAAACTGTTTTTT

j_call: TRBJ2-7
v_call: TRBV28
d_call: -
clone_size: many
cdr3_aa: CASAPGTTYEQYF
cdr3_nt: TGTGCCAGCGCCCCCGGGACAACCTACGAGCAGTACTTC

j_call: TRBJ2-7
v_call: TRBV20-1
d_call: TRBD1
clone_size: -
cdr3_aa: CSARPRQGAGYEQYF
cdr3_nt: TGCAGTGCTAGACCTCGACAGGGGGCGGGCTACGAGCAGTACTTC

j_call: TRBJ2-7
v_call: TRBV10-1
d_call: -
clone_size: many
cdr3_aa: CASSERDQDEQYF
cdr3_nt: TGCGCCAGCAGTGAGCGGGACCAAGACGAGCAGTACTTC

j_call: TRBJ2-2
v_call: TRBV6-5
d_call: -
clone_size: many
cdr3_aa: CASSYSLGRTNTGELFF
cdr3_nt: TGTGCCAGCAGTTACTCCCTTGGACGAACGAACACCGGGGAGCTGTTTTTT

j_call: TRBJ2-5
v_call: TRBV20-1
d_call: -
clone_size: many
cdr3_aa: CSANDRLETQYF
cdr3_nt: TGCAGTGCTAACGACAGATTGGAGACCCAGTACTTC

j_call: TRBJ2-2
v_call: TRBV28
d_call: -
clone_size: -
cdr3_aa: CASSSPRVAVTGELFF
cdr3_nt: TGTGCCAGCAGTTCCCCTAGGGTAGCGGTCACCGGGGAGCTGTTTTTT

j_call: TRBJ2-7
v_call: TRBV28
d_call: TRBD2
clone_size: few
cdr3_aa: CASSSLAGASGTFYEQYF
cdr3_nt: TGTGCCAGCAGTTCCCTCGCTGGTGCTAGCGGGACTTTTTACGAGCAGTACTTC

j_call: TRBJ1-3
v_call: TRBV9
d_call: -
clone_size: -
cdr3_aa: CASSVAADGSGNTIYF
cdr3_nt: TGTGCCAGCAGCGTAGCTGCGGACGGGTCTGGAAACACCATATATTTT

j_call: TRBJ1-1
v_call: TRBV7-9
d_call: TRBD1
clone_size: -
cdr3_aa: CASSPQGASTEAFF
cdr3_nt: TGTGCCAGCAGCCCCCAGGGGGCAAGCACTGAAGCTTTCTTT

j_call: TRBJ1-5
v_call: TRBV20-1
d_call: TRBD1
clone_size: many
cdr3_aa: CSASRGTGLLSNQPQHF
cdr3_nt: TGCAGTGCTTCCCGGGGGACAGGGCTGTTGAGCAATCAGCCCCAGCATTTT

j_call: TRBJ2-1
v_call: TRBV7-2
d_call: TRBD1
clone_size: -
cdr3_aa: CASSRRRTGGSNEQFF
cdr3_nt: TGTGCCAGCAGCCGCCGACGGACAGGGGGCTCGAATGAGCAGTTCTTC

j_call: TRBJ2-7
v_call: TRBV12-3/TRBV12-4
d_call: TRBD1
clone_size: many
cdr3_aa: CASSGTGFPSDEQYF
cdr3_nt: TGTGCCAGCAGTGGGACAGGGTTCCCCTCCGACGAGCAGTACTTC

j_call: TRBJ2-2
v_call: TRBV6-2/TRBV6-3
d_call: -
clone_size: few
cdr3_aa: CASSGVATGELFF
cdr3_nt: TGTGCCAGCAGTGGGGTAGCAACCGGGGAGCTGTTTTTT

j_call: TRBJ2-7
v_call: TRBV11-2
d_call: -
clone_size: many
cdr3_aa: CASSLEDYTEQYF
cdr3_nt: TGTGCCAGCAGCTTGGAAGACTATACAGAGCAGTACTTC

j_call: TRBJ2-4
v_call: TRBV28
d_call: -
clone_size: many
cdr3_aa: CASSTRGVGNIQYF
cdr3_nt: TGTGCCAGCAGCACGAGAGGGGTTGGAAACATTCAGTACTTC

j_call: TRBJ1-1
v_call: TRBV10-3
d_call: -
clone_size: -
cdr3_aa: CAIRPSRVMNTEAFF
cdr3_nt: TGTGCCATCAGACCATCGCGGGTGATGAACACTGAAGCTTTCTTT

j_call: TRBJ1-4
v_call: TRBV28
d_call: TRBD1
clone_size: many
cdr3_aa: CASSLTRGRLNEKLFF
cdr3_nt: TGTGCCAGCAGTTTGACCAGGGGGAGACTCAATGAAAAACTGTTTTTT

j_call: TRBJ1-1
v_call: TRBV7-9
d_call: TRBD1
clone_size: -
cdr3_aa: CASSLWTGVNTEAFF
cdr3_nt: TGTGCCAGCAGCTTATGGACAGGGGTGAACACTGAAGCTTTCTTT

j_call: TRBJ2-4
v_call: TRBV12-3/TRBV12-4
d_call: -
clone_size: many
cdr3_aa: CASSLGGAKNIQYF
cdr3_nt: TGTGCCAGCAGTTTAGGGGGAGCCAAAAACATTCAGTACTTC

j_call: TRBJ2-5
v_call: TRBV29-1
d_call: TRBD1
clone_size: many
cdr3_aa: CSVEAQGDSTQYF
cdr3_nt: TGCAGCGTTGAGGCTCAGGGGGATTCGACCCAGTACTTC

j_call: TRBJ1-2
v_call: TRBV11-2
d_call: -
clone_size: many
cdr3_aa: CASSPTIGGGDLYGYTF
cdr3_nt: TGTGCCAGCAGCCCAACGATTGGGGGGGGCGATCTCTATGGCTACACCTTC

j_call: TRBJ2-1
v_call: TRBV2
d_call: TRBD1
clone_size: -
cdr3_aa: CASRAGTGWNEQFF
cdr3_nt: TGTGCCAGCAGGGCCGGGACAGGGTGGAATGAGCAGTTCTTC

j_call: TRBJ1-3
v_call: TRBV20-1
d_call: -
clone_size: -
cdr3_aa: CSATPSSGNTIYF
cdr3_nt: TGCAGTGCTACCCCTTCCTCTGGAAACACCATATATTTT

j_call: TRBJ2-2
v_call: TRBV9
d_call: -
clone_size: -
cdr3_aa: CASSVEGLEELFF
cdr3_nt: TGTGCCAGCAGCGTAGAGGGGCTAGAGGAGCTGTTTTTT

j_call: TRBJ1-3
v_call: TRBV28
d_call: -
clone_size: -
cdr3_aa: CASSGGRVPYGNTIYF
cdr3_nt: TGTGCCAGCAGTGGGGGACGGGTCCCTTATGGAAACACCATATATTTT

j_call: TRBJ1-5
v_call: TRBV28
d_call: -
clone_size: many
cdr3_aa: CASSLYRGPQHF
cdr3_nt: TGTGCCAGCAGTCTTTATAGGGGACCCCAGCATTTT

j_call: TRBJ1-1
v_call: TRBV28
d_call: -
clone_size: many
cdr3_aa: CASRSGTSRAFF
cdr3_nt: TGTGCCAGCAGGTCGGGGACCTCGCGGGCTTTCTTT

j_call: TRBJ2-5
v_call: TRBV2
d_call: -
clone_size: many
cdr3_aa: CASSTPGETQYF
cdr3_nt: TGTGCCAGCAGCACTCCCGGGGAGACCCAGTACTTC

j_call: TRBJ2-7
v_call: TRBV12-3/TRBV12-4
d_call: -
clone_size: -
cdr3_aa: CASSQTGDFGHEQYF
cdr3_nt: TGTGCCAGCAGCCAAACAGGGGACTTCGGGCACGAGCAGTACTTC

j_call: TRBJ2-2
v_call: TRBV28
d_call: TRBD2
clone_size: few
cdr3_aa: CASSYEREFTGELFF
cdr3_nt: TGTGCCAGCAGTTATGAGCGGGAGTTCACCGGGGAGCTGTTTTTT

j_call: TRBJ1-6
v_call: TRBV5-8
d_call: -
clone_size: -
cdr3_aa: CASSLLSDSPLHF
cdr3_nt: TGTGCCAGCAGCTTGTTAAGTGATTCACCCCTCCACTTT

j_call: TRBJ1-5
v_call: TRBV10-2
d_call: TRBD1
clone_size: many
cdr3_aa: CASRPGTAQNQPQHF
cdr3_nt: TGCGCCAGCAGGCCCGGGACAGCCCAGAATCAGCCCCAGCATTTT

j_call: TRBJ2-7
v_call: TRBV24-1
d_call: -
clone_size: many
cdr3_aa: CATSDRSASQYEQYF
cdr3_nt: TGTGCCACCAGTGATAGGTCAGCTTCCCAGTACGAGCAGTACTTC

j_call: TRBJ2-3
v_call: TRBV12-3/TRBV12-4
d_call: -
clone_size: -
cdr3_aa: CASSLIESTDTQYF
cdr3_nt: TGTGCCAGCAGTTTGATCGAGAGCACAGATACGCAGTATTTT

j_call: TRBJ1-1
v_call: TRBV29-1
d_call: -
clone_size: -
cdr3_aa: CNVEGNTEAFF
cdr3_nt: TGCAACGTAGAAGGGAACACTGAAGCTTTCTTT

j_call: TRBJ2-5
v_call: TRBV5-1
d_call: TRBD1
clone_size: -
cdr3_aa: CASSYSGTGDVETQYF
cdr3_nt: TGCGCCAGCAGCTACTCCGGGACAGGGGATGTAGAGACCCAGTACTTC

j_call: TRBJ2-2
v_call: TRBV27
d_call: -
clone_size: -
cdr3_aa: CASSQTRGNTGELFF
cdr3_nt: TGTGCCAGCAGTCAGACTAGGGGCAACACCGGGGAGCTGTTTTTT

j_call: TRBJ2-5
v_call: TRBV7-9
d_call: TRBD2
clone_size: -
cdr3_aa: CASSHPLAEPGETQYF
cdr3_nt: TGTGCCAGCAGCCACCCACTAGCGGAACCAGGGGAGACCCAGTACTTC

j_call: TRBJ1-1
v_call: TRBV7-2
d_call: TRBD1
clone_size: -
cdr3_aa: CASAGQGSEAFF
cdr3_nt: TGTGCCAGCGCTGGACAGGGCAGTGAAGCTTTCTTT

j_call: TRBJ2-7
v_call: TRBV28
d_call: -
clone_size: many
cdr3_aa: CASRAPYEQYF
cdr3_nt: TGTGCCAGCAGAGCCCCCTACGAGCAGTACTTC

j_call: TRBJ2-7
v_call: TRBV2
d_call: -
clone_size: many
cdr3_aa: CASSEPGREMNEQYF
cdr3_nt: TGTGCCAGCAGTGAACCGGGCAGGGAGATGAACGAGCAGTACTTC

j_call: TRBJ2-2
v_call: TRBV7-9
d_call: TRBD2
clone_size: -
cdr3_aa: CASSLAIWDYSASNTGELFF
cdr3_nt: TGTGCCAGCAGCTTAGCGATTTGGGACTACTCCGCTTCGAACACCGGGGAGCTGTTTTTT

j_call: TRBJ1-2
v_call: TRBV19
d_call: TRBD1
clone_size: many
cdr3_aa: CASTMEEQGKYGYTF
cdr3_nt: TGTGCCAGTACCATGGAGGAACAGGGGAAGTATGGCTACACCTTC

j_call: TRBJ1-6
v_call: TRBV28
d_call: TRBD1
clone_size: many
cdr3_aa: CASRQPRDRDNSPLHF
cdr3_nt: TGTGCCAGCAGACAACCCCGGGACAGAGATAATTCACCCCTCCACTTT

j_call: TRBJ1-2
v_call: TRBV11-2
d_call: -
clone_size: many
cdr3_aa: CASSLDLGWGGYTF
cdr3_nt: TGTGCCAGCAGCTTAGATCTTGGTTGGGGAGGCTACACCTTC

j_call: TRBJ2-4
v_call: TRBV6-1
d_call: -
clone_size: few
cdr3_aa: CASSPGLNKNIQYF
cdr3_nt: TGTGCCAGCAGCCCGGGACTCAACAAAAACATTCAGTACTTC